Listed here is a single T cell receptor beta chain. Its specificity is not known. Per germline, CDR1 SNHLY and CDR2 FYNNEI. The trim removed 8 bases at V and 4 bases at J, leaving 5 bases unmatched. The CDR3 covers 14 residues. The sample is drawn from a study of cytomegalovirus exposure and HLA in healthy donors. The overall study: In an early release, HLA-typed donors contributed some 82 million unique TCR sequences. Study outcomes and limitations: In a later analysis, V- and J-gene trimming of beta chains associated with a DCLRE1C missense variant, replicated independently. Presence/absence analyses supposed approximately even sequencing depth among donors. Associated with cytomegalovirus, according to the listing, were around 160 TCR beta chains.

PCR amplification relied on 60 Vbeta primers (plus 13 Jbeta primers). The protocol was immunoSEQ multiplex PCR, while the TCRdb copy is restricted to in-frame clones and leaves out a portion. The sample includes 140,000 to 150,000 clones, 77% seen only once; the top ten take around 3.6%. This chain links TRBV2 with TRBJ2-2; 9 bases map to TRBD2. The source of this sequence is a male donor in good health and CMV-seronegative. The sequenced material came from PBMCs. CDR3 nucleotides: TGTGCCAGCTGGCGGGGGGGGGCCACCGGGGAGCTGTTTTTT. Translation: CASWRGGATGELFF.